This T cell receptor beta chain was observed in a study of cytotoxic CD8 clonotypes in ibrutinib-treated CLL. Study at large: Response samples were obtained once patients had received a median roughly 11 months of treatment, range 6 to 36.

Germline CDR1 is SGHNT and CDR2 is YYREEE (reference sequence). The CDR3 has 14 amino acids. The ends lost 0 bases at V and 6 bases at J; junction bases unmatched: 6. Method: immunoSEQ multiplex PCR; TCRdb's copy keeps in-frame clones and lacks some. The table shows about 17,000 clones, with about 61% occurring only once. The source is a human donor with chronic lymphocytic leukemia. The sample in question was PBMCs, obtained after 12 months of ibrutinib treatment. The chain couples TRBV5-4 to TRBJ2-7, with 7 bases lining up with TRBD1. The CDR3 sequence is CASSLGDRVSEQYF. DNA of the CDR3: TGTGCCAGCAGCTTGGGAGACAGGGTTAGCGAGCAGTACTTC.